A single T cell receptor beta chain is shown here with its context. In TCRdb, the RT-PCR reads were re-called with MiXCR into one record per CDR3 protein. The sample carries tens of thousands of distinct CDR3 sequences, around 48% recorded once. These data belong to a study of patients and donors after allogeneic stem cell transplantation. This CDR3 contains 16 residues. Germline lookup yields CDR1 MNHEY and CDR2 SVGAGI. With 0 bases removed from V and 2 bases from J, the gap between germline ends came to 14 bases. The chain recombines TRBV6-5 with TRBJ2-7; D ambiguous. The specimen was blood, either unsorted or a sorted T cell fraction (not recorded which). The receptor's source is a human donor who was either an allogeneic HSCT recipient or a stem cell or donor lymphocyte infusion donor (not recorded which). It is not recorded whose cells these are; they may come from a transplant donor. CDR3 coding DNA: TGTGCCAGCAGTTACTCCGCCCAAGGTCAGACCTACGAGCAGTACTTC. Translated: CASSYSAQGQTYEQYF.